The present T cell receptor (beta chain) was sequenced within a study of cytomegalovirus exposure and HLA in healthy donors. The wider study: Sequencing of about 179 million T cells in an earlier analysis found 120 million or so unique TCR beta sequences.

With respect to this clone: The antigen is not known.

V gave up 6 bases and J gave up 7 bases, with 3 bases separating them. The CDR3 length is 10 residues. Per the germline V gene, CDR1 is MNHNY and CDR2 is SVGAGI (reference sequence). With 60 Vbeta and 13 Jbeta primers, the PCR was carried out. Sequencing used immunoSEQ multiplex PCR; TCRdb keeps in-frame clones, though not all of them. This table has fewer than 200,000 clones, approximately 79% appearing once. Study-wide findings and caveats: Relative to the roughly 700-donor mean, N-insertions were reportedly fewer in an Asian-associated ancestry cluster in a later analysis. Some V segments, TRBV6-2 and TRBV6-3 among them, were indistinguishable and were therefore excluded. Association of a missense DCLRE1C variant with TCR beta V- and J-gene trimming was reported in a later analysis.

The source is a man aged 35-49 years in good health and CMV-seropositive. The rearrangement joins TRBV6-6 to TRBJ1-4; D gene uncertain. The sequencing sample was made of PBMCs. Here the CDR3 reads CASRSEKLFF. As DNA, the CDR3 is TGTGCCAGCAGGAGTGAAAAACTGTTTTTT.